Presented here are 21 T cell receptor beta chains from one specimen sequenced in a study of T cells in Graves' hyperthyroidism and ophthalmopathy. Amplification yielded TCR beta CDR3 regions, with RNA transcripts as the source. HTBI primers were employed in a first-round RT-PCR of the TCR CDR3. TCRdb used MiXCR to reprocess the multiplex PCR reads, holding one entry per CDR3 protein. The repertoire holds fewer than 750,000 distinct CDR3 sequences, with roughly 14% as singletons. Material: blood. These receptors all come from a woman between 40 and 50 years old with Graves' ophthalmopathy.

In this sample, this clonotype turned up many times. This chain uses TRBV19 with TRBJ1-2; unclear D gene. Germline CDR1 LNHDA, CDR2 SQIVND (reference sequence). This CDR3 has 14 residues. V was cut by 3 bases and J by 4 bases, with 12 bases left in between. The CDR3 reads CASSIGVSGYGYTF. In DNA, the CDR3 is TGTGCCAGTAGTATTGGGGTGAGCGGCTATGGCTACACCTTC. Together with reference TRBV19 and TRBJ1-2, the CDR3 gives the full variable domain: DGGITQSPKYLFRKEGQNVTLSCEQNLNHDAMYWYRQDPGQGLRLIYYSQIVNDFQKGDIAEGYSVSREKKESFPLTVTSAQKNPTAFYLCASSIGVSGYGYTFGSGTRLTVV.

The sample holds many counts of this clonotype. V usage is TRBV6-5 and J usage is TRBJ2-4, with 7 bases lining up with TRBD2. This CDR3 is 15 amino acids long. The J segment lost 0 bases and the V segment lost 6 bases, leaving 5 bases of the junction unmatched. The germline gives CDR1 MNHEY, CDR2 SVGAGI. CDR3 sequence (DNA): TGTGCCAGCAGGGGGGGGAACCTAGCCAAAAACATTCAGTACTTC. It codes for CASRGGNLAKNIQYF.

This clonotype was seen many times. The chain employs TRBV2 and TRBJ1-3; D is perhaps TRBD1 (5 bases). Germline CDR1 and CDR2: SNHLY and FYNNEI. Deletions cut 4 bases from V and 4 bases from J, with 11 bases between. The CDR3 consists of 14 residues. The CDR3 region has the DNA TGTGCCAGCAGTGTCGGGACTACCGGAAACACCATATATTTT. It specifies CASSVGTTGNTIYF.

This clonotype has only a few counts. The chain couples TRBV20-1 to TRBJ2-5, with 9 bases identical to TRBD1. The CDR3 sequence is 14 residues long. After removal of 7 bases from V and 4 bases from J, the junction contained 10 bases not matched to a gene. Per the germline V gene, CDR1 is DFQATT and CDR2 is SNEGSKA (reference sequence). CDR3 sequence reads: CSGYTGTGRETQYF. CDR3 sequence (DNA): TGCAGTGGGTACACCGGGACAGGGAGAGAGACCCAGTACTTC.

In its sample, this clonotype was seen many times. The chain is built from TRBV6-1 and TRBJ1-3; no firm D call. The CDR3 consists of 15 residues. V was cut by 4 bases and J by 0 bases, with 10 bases left in between. Per the germline V gene, CDR1 is MNHNS and CDR2 is SASEGT. The CDR3 region is CASSGFDSSGNTIYF. CDR3 DNA: TGTGCCAGCAGTGGCTTTGACTCCTCTGGAAACACCATATATTTT.

In this sample, this clonotype turned up many times. V gene TRBV6-2 or TRBV6-3 combines with J gene TRBJ2-7, with 7 bases aligning to TRBD1. Germline trimming cut 8 bases from V and 2 bases from J; bases unmatched to any gene: 3. Germline V CDR1 and CDR2: MNHEY, SVGEGT. This CDR3 region has 12 residues. The CDR3 loop is CASGDSPYEQYF. The CDR3 coding sequence is TGTGCCAGCGGGGACAGCCCCTACGAGCAGTACTTC.

This clonotype was counted at least ten times. The CDR3 region has the DNA TGCAGTGCTAGAGTCGGTCTTGGGACAGGGGGCGGGATGGGAAACATTCAGTACTTC. This sequence encodes CSARVGLGTGGGMGNIQYF. The chain uses TRBV20-1 and TRBJ2-4, with TRBD1 matching over 12 bases. CDR3 length: 19 amino acids. Looked up from germline, CDR1 is DFQATT and CDR2 is SNEGSKA (reference sequence). J gave up 6 bases and V 1 base, and 16 bases lay outside the gene matches.

Only a few counts were recorded for this clonotype. The rearrangement links TRBV27 to TRBJ2-5; D assignment may be TRBD1 or TRBD2 (5 bases each). Germline values: CDR1 MNHEY, CDR2 SMNVEV (reference sequence). The CDR3 is 13 residues long. V lost 3 bases, J lost 4 bases, and 9 bases lay in between. For the CDR3, the DNA is TGTGCCAGCAGTTTCGAGGGGACAGAGACCCAGTACTTC. Protein: CASSFEGTETQYF.

This clonotype appeared many times. The chain joins TRBV28 to TRBJ1-2, with D tentatively TRBD1 (5 bases). The V end lost 6 bases, the J end lost 6 bases, and 14 bases lay between the germline ends. CDR1 and CDR2 (germline): MDHEN, SYDVKM. The CDR3 runs to 13 residues. CDR3 amino acids: CASSLRDPNGYTF. Here the CDR3 DNA reads TGTGCCAGCAGCCTAAGGGACCCTAATGGCTACACCTTC.

The chain has TRBV4-1 and TRBJ1-1; D unresolved. Germline loops: CDR1 MGHRA, CDR2 YSYEKL. The CDR3 has 16 residues. Trimming removed 1 base from V and 5 bases from J, with 17 bases in between. The CDR3 coding sequence is TGCGCCAGCAGCCAAGGACCTACCGGGCTAGGGACTGAAGCTTTCTTT. As protein: CASSQGPTGLGTEAFF.

This clonotype appeared many times. The rearrangement uses TRBV7-8 and TRBJ1-1, with TRBD1 as a possible D gene (5 bases). The CDR3 runs to 14 residues. Germline V gene lookup returns CDR1 SGHVS and CDR2 FQNEAQ. V shed 2 bases and J shed 4 bases, with 11 bases lying between them. The CDR3 sequence: CASSLNLGPTEAFF. CDR3 in DNA: TGTGCCAGCAGCTTAAATCTGGGGCCCACTGAAGCTTTCTTT.

This chain connects TRBV6-5 to TRBJ2-6; D call uncertain. This CDR3 comprises 15 residues. Deletions cut 5 bases from V and 0 bases from J, with 8 bases between. Germline V gives CDR1 MNHEY, CDR2 SVGAGI. CDR3 DNA sequence: TGTGCCAGCAGTACAAGAACCTCTGGGGCCAACGTCCTGACTTTC. Amino acid sequence: CASSTRTSGANVLTF.

This clonotype was recorded many times. The rearrangement uses TRBV29-1 and TRBJ2-5; 9 nucleotides match TRBD2. CDR1 and CDR2 from the germline V gene are SQVTM and ANQGSEA. The CDR3 spans 16 residues. The junction had 11 bases not matched to a gene; V was cut back by 4 bases and J by 2 bases. The CDR3 DNA sequence: TGCAGCGTTGCACTTTTAGCGGGAGTGCCGCAAGAGACCCAGTACTTC. As protein: CSVALLAGVPQETQYF.

Many counts were recorded for this clonotype. The chain is built from TRBV6-1 and TRBJ1-1; D ambiguous. This CDR3 contains 15 residues. Trimming cost V 2 bases and J 1 base, with 11 bases left between them. Germline V gene lookup returns CDR1 MNHNS and CDR2 SASEGT. This CDR3 is CASSENNWENTEAFF. The CDR3 DNA reads as TGTGCCAGCAGTGAAAACAATTGGGAGAACACTGAAGCTTTCTTT.

The table lists this clonotype with a few counts. This rearrangement joins TRBV19 to TRBJ1-2; 7 nucleotides agree with TRBD1. The CDR3 sequence is 14 residues long. Germline V CDR1 and CDR2: LNHDA, SQIVND (reference sequence). Losses at the gene ends were 6 bases for V and 4 bases for J; bases not matched to a gene: 8. The CDR3 loop is CASRMTGSRYGYTF. The DNA of the CDR3 is TGTGCCAGTAGGATGACAGGGTCTCGCTATGGCTACACCTTC. Full variable domain (rest looked up from reference TRBV19 and TRBJ1-2): DGGITQSPKYLFRKEGQNVTLSCEQNLNHDAMYWYRQDPGQGLRLIYYSQIVNDFQKGDIAEGYSVSREKKESFPLTVTSAQKNPTAFYLCASRMTGSRYGYTFGSGTRLTVV.

Ten or more counts support this clonotype. The gene calls are TRBV12-3 or TRBV12-4 and TRBJ2-7, with unresolved D. The V gene lost 3 bases and the J gene lost 7 bases, with 10 bases spanning the gap. CDR3 size: 12 residues. The CDR3 spells CASSFSALEQYF. The CDR3 bases are TGTGCCAGCAGTTTTAGTGCGCTGGAGCAGTACTTC.

This clonotype has a count of ten or more. The chain uses TRBV27 and TRBJ2-2; 8 bases map to TRBD2. Trimming removed 3 bases from V and 1 base from J; junction bases left unmatched: 13. This CDR3 spans 19 amino acids. Germline CDR1 and CDR2: MNHEY and SMNVEV (reference sequence). CDR3 sequence reads: CASSFTRLRGGLNTGELFF. In nucleotides, the CDR3 is TGTGCCAGCAGTTTTACCCGCCTCCGGGGGGGGCTGAACACCGGGGAGCTGTTTTTT.

This clonotype was counted at least ten times. The rearrangement uses TRBV6-2 or TRBV6-3 and TRBJ1-5; TRBD1 matches 8 bases. The V and J ends lost 6 bases and 7 bases, in that order; junction bases with no gene match: 5. Germline loops: CDR1 MNHEY, CDR2 SVGEGT. The CDR3 extends over 13 amino acids. The chain's CDR3 is CASRPGGGQPQHF. In DNA form, the CDR3 reads TGTGCCAGCAGACCAGGGGGCGGACAGCCCCAGCATTTT.

The chain uses TRBV12-3 or TRBV12-4 and TRBJ2-2, with D possibly matching TRBD2 (6 bases). The CDR3 extends over 15 amino acids. The V gene lost 8 bases and the J gene lost 6 bases, with 19 bases spanning the gap. CDR3 in DNA: TGTGCCAGCGGGGTGGGGGGAGTGGGTCCCGGGGAGCTGTTTTTT. Translated: CASGVGGVGPGELFF.

This clonotype occurred many times. The CDR3 loop is CSVEDQGLRGYTF. In DNA, the CDR3 is TGCAGCGTTGAAGATCAGGGGCTAAGGGGCTACACCTTC. The chain links TRBV29-1 to TRBJ1-2, with D possibly matching TRBD1 (6 bases). V was cut by 0 bases and J by 8 bases, with 13 bases left in between. CDR1 and CDR2 (germline): SQVTM, ANQGSEA. CDR3 size: 13 residues.

As to this clonotype: A single base separates this from a much larger clone, so it may be a read error. The chain uses TRBV6-1 and TRBJ2-2, with a tentative D call TRBD1 (6 bases). Germline assignment: CDR1 MNHNS and CDR2 SASEGT. The CDR3 sequence is 16 residues long. The V end lost 6 bases, the J end lost 0 bases, and 14 bases lay between the germline ends. DNA of the CDR3: TGTGCCAGCAGCCCTCGGGACATCGCGAACACCGGGGAGCTGTTTTTT. Its translation: CASSPRDIANTGELFF.